Presented here are 15 T cell receptor beta chains from one specimen sequenced in a study of post-analysis software for immune sequencing data. Study-wide results and caveats: With TRBV5-6, TRBV5-1 and TRBV20-1 included, about five TRBV segments were more frequent in patients than in controls.

Sequencing libraries made from TCR beta cDNA carried unique molecular identifiers. TCRdb fed the PCR reads into MiXCR, producing one record per CDR3 protein. Altogether roughly 540,000 distinct CDR3 sequences are present, around 34% being singletons, with the ten largest covering around 6.1%. No antigens are known for them. The sample was blood. These receptor sequences come from a girl between 2 and 17 years old with multiple sclerosis.

The rearrangement uses TRBV4-1 and TRBJ2-3; D is uncertain. Trimming shortened V by 1 base and J by 4 bases, and 12 bases separated the two germline ends. The CDR3 totals 15 residues. Germline V gives CDR1 MGHRA, CDR2 YSYEKL. CDR3 in amino acids: CASSQGRAGSDTQYF. CDR3 DNA sequence: TGCGCCAGCAGCCAAGGGCGAGCTGGTTCAGATACGCAGTATTTT.

This clonotype was detected a few times. The chain uses TRBV20-1 and TRBJ1-5; TRBD1 might be the D (5 bases). Trimming left V 3 bases short and J 6 bases short, with 12 bases between. Germline assignment: CDR1 DFQATT and CDR2 SNEGSKA (reference sequence). The CDR3 is 13 residues long. This chain's CDR3 is CSARAEGSQPQHF. CDR3 nucleotide sequence: TGCAGTGCTAGGGCCGAGGGGAGTCAGCCCCAGCATTTT.

This clonotype was seen more than once but under ten times. The V and J genes are TRBV24-1 and TRBJ2-1; D is undetermined. The CDR3 has 13 residues. Germline V gives CDR1 KGHDR, CDR2 SFDVKD. Trimming cost V 7 bases and J 0 bases, with 6 bases left between them. CDR3: CATRPRSYNEQFF. CDR3 nucleotides: TGTGCCACCAGGCCTCGCTCCTACAATGAGCAGTTCTTC.

Regarding this clonotype: Relative to the germline gene, one junction end is altered; a read error may explain this. The V call is TRBV7-9, the J call TRBJ2-4; D uncertain. The J call is doubtful: the DNA matches TRBJ2-7 better. CDR3 length: 11 amino acids. The germline gives CDR1 SEHNR, CDR2 FQNEAQ (reference sequence). Here the CDR3 DNA reads TGTGTCAGCAGCTACAGCTACGAGCAGTACTTC. Protein product: CVSSYSYEQYF.

The chain has TRBV10-3 and TRBJ2-5; 9 positions agree with TRBD2. Germline V CDR1 and CDR2: ENHRY, SYGVKD. The CDR3 sequence is 14 residues long. Trimming removed 7 bases from V and 5 bases from J; junction bases left unmatched: 8. CDR3 coding DNA: TGTGCCATCACCTCTAGCGGGGCTGAGGAGACCCAGTACTTC. Its protein is CAITSSGAEETQYF.

This sequence joins TRBV10-3 and TRBJ2-3; possible D gene TRBD2, 6 bases. This CDR3 contains 17 residues. Trimming pared 3 bases from V and 2 bases from J, leaving 18 bases between. CDR1 ENHRY and CDR2 SYGVKD come from the germline V gene. The CDR3 reads CAISEGASEGSTDTQYF. In DNA form, the CDR3 reads TGTGCCATCAGTGAAGGGGCTAGCGAGGGATCCACAGATACGCAGTATTTT.

This sequence joins TRBV20-1 and TRBJ2-1; TRBD1 matches 9 bases. Per the germline V gene, CDR1 is DFQATT and CDR2 is SNEGSKA (reference sequence). After removal of 6 bases from V and 7 bases from J, the junction contained 4 bases not matched to a gene. The CDR3 totals 12 residues. The CDR3 reads CSANGQGNEQFF. For the CDR3, the DNA is TGCAGTGCCAACGGACAGGGGAATGAGCAGTTCTTC.

The V call is TRBV19, the J call TRBJ1-2; a possible D gene is TRBD1 (6 bases). The CDR3 runs to 13 residues. V lost 7 bases and J lost 4, with 13 bases in between. Germline V lookup: CDR1 LNHDA, CDR2 SQIVND (reference sequence). CDR3 loop: CASMWTDTYGYTF. Here the CDR3 DNA reads TGTGCCAGTATGTGGACAGATACCTATGGCTACACCTTC.

This clonotype was counted only a few times. The CDR3 reads CAILTSGETDTQYF. In nucleotides, the CDR3 is TGTGCCATTCTGACTAGCGGGGAGACAGATACGCAGTATTTT. The rearrangement joins TRBV10-3 to TRBJ2-3; 11 bases are a match to TRBD2. The CDR3 runs to 14 residues. Germline CDR1 is ENHRY and CDR2 is SYGVKD. V lost 9 bases to trimming and J lost 3 bases; unmatched junction nucleotides: 5.

The chain employs TRBV20-1 and TRBJ2-1, with a tentative D call TRBD1 (6 bases). Germline assignment: CDR1 DFQATT and CDR2 SNEGSKA (reference sequence). V dropped 5 bases and J dropped 2 bases, with 19 bases sitting between them. The CDR3 runs to 16 residues. The CDR3: CSAFSLDSQTYNEQFF. The CDR3 DNA is TGCAGTGCTTTCTCCCTGGACAGCCAAACCTACAATGAGCAGTTCTTC.

The chain recombines TRBV19 with TRBJ1-2; D remains ambiguous. The CDR3 runs 14 residues. The V and J ends lost 5 bases and 5 bases respectively, with 15 bases between them. Germline V gene lookup returns CDR1 LNHDA and CDR2 SQIVND (reference sequence). The CDR3, as DNA: TGTGCCAGTAGTGCTCCCGGGTCGCATTATGGCTACACCTTC. Protein product: CASSAPGSHYGYTF. Full variable domain (missing parts from reference TRBV19 and TRBJ1-2): DGGITQSPKYLFRKEGQNVTLSCEQNLNHDAMYWYRQDPGQGLRLIYYSQIVNDFQKGDIAEGYSVSREKKESFPLTVTSAQKNPTAFYLCASSAPGSHYGYTFGSGTRLTVV.

This clonotype has only a few counts. The V gene is TRBV20-1, the J gene TRBJ2-2; TRBD1 matches 7 bases. The J segment lost 4 bases and the V segment lost 6 bases, leaving 8 bases of the junction unmatched. This CDR3 comprises 14 residues. Looked up from germline, CDR1 is DFQATT and CDR2 is SNEGSKA (reference sequence). The CDR3, as DNA: TGCAGTGCCCCGCGACAGGGATCCACCGGGGAGCTGTTTTTT. Its protein is CSAPRQGSTGELFF.

This clonotype turned up a few times. In DNA, the CDR3 is TGCAGTGCTAGAGAACTAGCGGGGGGGAACAATGAGCAGTTCTTC. Translation gives CSARELAGGNNEQFF. This sequence joins TRBV20-1 and TRBJ2-1; 13 positions match TRBD2. The CDR3 has 15 amino acids. CDR1 DFQATT and CDR2 SNEGSKA come from the germline V gene (reference sequence). V dropped 0 bases and J dropped 5; count of bases not matched to a gene: 1.

This chain links TRBV15 with TRBJ2-2; D not resolved. V was pared by 6 bases and J by 0 bases, with 8 bases between. The CDR3 consists of 14 residues. Germline V lookup: CDR1 LNHNV, CDR2 YYDKDF (reference sequence). DNA for the CDR3: TGTGCCACCAGTTCTAGTCCGAACACCGGGGAGCTGTTTTTT. It codes for CATSSSPNTGELFF.

This clonotype was observed at least ten times. The V gene is TRBV27, the J gene TRBJ2-5, with 8 bases identical to TRBD1. The germline CDR1 and CDR2 sequences are MNHEY and SMNVEV (reference sequence). With V trimmed by 5 bases and J by 7 bases, 12 bases remained unmatched. The CDR3 contains 15 residues. CDR3 sequence: CASSGTGNYAGTQYF. As DNA, the CDR3 is TGTGCCAGCAGTGGGACAGGAAACTATGCGGGGACCCAGTACTTC.